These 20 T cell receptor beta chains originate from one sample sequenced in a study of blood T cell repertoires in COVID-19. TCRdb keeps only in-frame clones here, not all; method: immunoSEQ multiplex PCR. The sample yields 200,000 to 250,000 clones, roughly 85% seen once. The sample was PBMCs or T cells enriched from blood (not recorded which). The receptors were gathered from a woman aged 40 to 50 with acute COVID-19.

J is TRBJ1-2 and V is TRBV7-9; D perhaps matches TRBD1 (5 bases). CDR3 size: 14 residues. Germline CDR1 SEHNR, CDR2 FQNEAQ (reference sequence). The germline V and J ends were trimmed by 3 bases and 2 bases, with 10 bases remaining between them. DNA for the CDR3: TGTGCCAGCAGCTTGGGGGGGTTGAACTATGGCTACACCTTC. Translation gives CASSLGGLNYGYTF.

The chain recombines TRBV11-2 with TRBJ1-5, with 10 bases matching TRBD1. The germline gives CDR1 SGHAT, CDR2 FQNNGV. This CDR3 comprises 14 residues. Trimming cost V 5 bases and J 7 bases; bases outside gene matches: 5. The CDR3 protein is CASSDRGHQQPQHF. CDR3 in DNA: TGTGCCAGCAGCGACAGGGGGCATCAACAGCCCCAGCATTTT.

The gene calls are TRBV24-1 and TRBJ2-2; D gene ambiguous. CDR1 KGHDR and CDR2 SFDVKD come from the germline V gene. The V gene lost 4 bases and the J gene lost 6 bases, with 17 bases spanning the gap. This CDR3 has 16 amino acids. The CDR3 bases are TGTGCCACCAGTGACCCCGAGACGGGTAGATCCGGGGAGCTGTTTTTT. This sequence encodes CATSDPETGRSGELFF.

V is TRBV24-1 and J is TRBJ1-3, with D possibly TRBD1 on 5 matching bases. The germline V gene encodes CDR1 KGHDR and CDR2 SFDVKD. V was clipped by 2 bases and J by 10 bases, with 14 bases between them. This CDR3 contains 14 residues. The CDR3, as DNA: TGTGCCACCAGTGATTCCCCGGGACTCCGGACCATATATTTT. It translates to CATSDSPGLRTIYF.

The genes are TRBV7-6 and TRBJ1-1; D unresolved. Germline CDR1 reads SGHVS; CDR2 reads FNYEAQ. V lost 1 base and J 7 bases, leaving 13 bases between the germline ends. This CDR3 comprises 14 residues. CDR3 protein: CASSLEWSGGEAFF. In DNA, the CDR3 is TGTGCCAGCAGCTTAGAATGGTCTGGAGGTGAAGCTTTCTTT. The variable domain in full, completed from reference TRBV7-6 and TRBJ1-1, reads GAGVSQSPRYKVTKRGQDVALRCDPISGHVSLYWYRQALGQGPEFLTYFNYEAQQDKSGLPNDRFSAERPEGSISTLTIQRTEQRDSAMYRCASSLEWSGGEAFFGQGTRLTVV.

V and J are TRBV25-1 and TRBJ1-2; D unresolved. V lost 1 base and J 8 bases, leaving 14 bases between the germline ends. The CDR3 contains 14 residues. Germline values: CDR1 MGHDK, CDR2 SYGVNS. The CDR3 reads CASSESYAYEGYTF. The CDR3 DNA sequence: TGTGCCAGCAGTGAATCGTACGCCTACGAGGGCTACACCTTC.

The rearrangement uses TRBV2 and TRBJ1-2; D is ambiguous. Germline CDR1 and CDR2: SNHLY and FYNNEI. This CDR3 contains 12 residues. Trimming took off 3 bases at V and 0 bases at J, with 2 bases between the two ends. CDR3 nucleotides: TGTGCCAGCAGTGACACTAACTATGGCTACACCTTC. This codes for CASSDTNYGYTF. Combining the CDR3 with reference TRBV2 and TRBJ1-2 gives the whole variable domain EPEVTQTPSHQVTQMGQEVILRCVPISNHLYFYWYRQILGQKVEFLVSFYNNEISEKSEIFDDQFSVERPDGSNFTLKIRSTKLEDSAMYFCASSDTNYGYTFGSGTRLTVV.

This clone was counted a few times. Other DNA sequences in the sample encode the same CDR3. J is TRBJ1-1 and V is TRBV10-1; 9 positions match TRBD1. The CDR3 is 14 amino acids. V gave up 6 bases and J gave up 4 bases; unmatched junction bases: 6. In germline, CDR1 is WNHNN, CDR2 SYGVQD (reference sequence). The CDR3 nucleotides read TGCGCCAGCAGGCCCGGGACAGGGACCACTGAAGCTTTCTTT. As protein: CASRPGTGTTEAFF.

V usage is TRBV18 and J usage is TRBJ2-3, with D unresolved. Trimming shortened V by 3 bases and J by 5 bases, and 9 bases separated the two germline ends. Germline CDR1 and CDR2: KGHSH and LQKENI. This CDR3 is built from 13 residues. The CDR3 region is CASSPDRVDTQYF. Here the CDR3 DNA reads TGTGCCAGCTCACCCGACCGGGTAGATACGCAGTATTTT.

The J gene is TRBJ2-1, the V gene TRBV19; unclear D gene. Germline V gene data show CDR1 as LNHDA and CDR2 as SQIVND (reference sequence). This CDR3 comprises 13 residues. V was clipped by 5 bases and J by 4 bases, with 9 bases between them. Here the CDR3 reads CASSYLAYNEQFF. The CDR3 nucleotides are TGTGCCAGTAGTTATTTGGCTTACAATGAGCAGTTCTTC.

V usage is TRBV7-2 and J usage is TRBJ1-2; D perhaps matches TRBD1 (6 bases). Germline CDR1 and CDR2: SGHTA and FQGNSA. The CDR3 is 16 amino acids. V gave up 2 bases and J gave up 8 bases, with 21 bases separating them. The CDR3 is CASSLRAGALEGGYTF. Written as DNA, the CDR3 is TGTGCCAGCAGCTTACGGGCGGGGGCCTTAGAAGGGGGCTACACCTTC.

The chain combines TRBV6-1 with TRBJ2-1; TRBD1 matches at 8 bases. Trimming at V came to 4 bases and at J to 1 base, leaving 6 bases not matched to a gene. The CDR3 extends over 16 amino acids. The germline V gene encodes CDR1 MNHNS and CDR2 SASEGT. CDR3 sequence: CASSGARGQSYNEQFF. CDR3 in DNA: TGTGCCAGCAGTGGCGCCAGGGGGCAGTCCTACAATGAGCAGTTCTTC.

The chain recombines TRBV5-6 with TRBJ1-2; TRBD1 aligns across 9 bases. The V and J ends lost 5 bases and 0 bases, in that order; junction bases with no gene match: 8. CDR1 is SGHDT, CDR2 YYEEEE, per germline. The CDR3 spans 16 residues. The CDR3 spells CASSQDRGVTNYGYTF. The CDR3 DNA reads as TGTGCCAGCAGTCAGGACAGGGGCGTCACTAACTATGGCTACACCTTC.

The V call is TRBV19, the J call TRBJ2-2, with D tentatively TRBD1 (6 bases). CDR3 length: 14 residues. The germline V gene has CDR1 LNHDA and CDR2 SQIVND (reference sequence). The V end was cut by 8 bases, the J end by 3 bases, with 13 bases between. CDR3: CASRIQGYTGELFF. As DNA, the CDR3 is TGTGCCAGTCGAATACAGGGTTACACCGGGGAGCTGTTTTTT.

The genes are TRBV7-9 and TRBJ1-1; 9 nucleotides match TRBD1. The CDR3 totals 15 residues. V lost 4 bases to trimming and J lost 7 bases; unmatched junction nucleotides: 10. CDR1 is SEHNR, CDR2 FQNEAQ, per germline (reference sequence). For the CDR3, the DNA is TGTGCCAGCAGCTCCTCCGGGACAGGGAGTCTTGAAGCTTTCTTT. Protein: CASSSSGTGSLEAFF.

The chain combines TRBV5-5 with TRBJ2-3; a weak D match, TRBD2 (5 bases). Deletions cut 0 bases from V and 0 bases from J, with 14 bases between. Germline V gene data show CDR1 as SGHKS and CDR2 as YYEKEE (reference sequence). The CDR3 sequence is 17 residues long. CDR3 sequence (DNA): TGTGCCAGCAGCTTGGTGCCCGCGGGCGGTAGCACAGATACGCAGTATTTT. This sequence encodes CASSLVPAGGSTDTQYF.

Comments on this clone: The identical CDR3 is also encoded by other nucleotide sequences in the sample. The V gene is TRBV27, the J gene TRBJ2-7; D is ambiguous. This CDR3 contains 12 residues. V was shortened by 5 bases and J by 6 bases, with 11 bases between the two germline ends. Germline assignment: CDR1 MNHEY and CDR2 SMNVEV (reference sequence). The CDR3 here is CASSLLRGEQYF. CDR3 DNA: TGTGCCAGCAGTCTCCTACGCGGCGAGCAGTACTTC.

The CDR3 loop reads CASSPRARGEQYV. Written as DNA, the CDR3 is TGTGCCAGCTCACCACGGGCAAGGGGCGAGCAGTACGTC. This chain joins TRBV18 and TRBJ2-7, with a possible D match to TRBD1 (5 bases). Trimming cost V 1 base and J 6 bases, with 10 bases left between them. Germline loops: CDR1 KGHSH, CDR2 LQKENI. The CDR3 runs to 13 residues.

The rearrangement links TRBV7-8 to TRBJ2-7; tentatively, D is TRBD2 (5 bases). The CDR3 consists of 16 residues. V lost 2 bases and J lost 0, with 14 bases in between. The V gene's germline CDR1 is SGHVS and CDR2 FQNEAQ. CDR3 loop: CASSLSVQRSSYEQYV. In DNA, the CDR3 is TGTGCCAGCAGCTTAAGTGTACAGCGGAGCTCCTACGAGCAGTACGTC.

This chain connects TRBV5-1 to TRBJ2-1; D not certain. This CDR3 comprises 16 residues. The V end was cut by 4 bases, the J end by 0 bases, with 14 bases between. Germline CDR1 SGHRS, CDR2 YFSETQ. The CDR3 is CASSPETVSSYNEQFF. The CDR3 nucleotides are TGCGCCAGCAGCCCGGAGACGGTTAGCTCCTACAATGAGCAGTTCTTC. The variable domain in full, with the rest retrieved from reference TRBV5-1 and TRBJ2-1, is KAGVTQTPRYLIKTRGQQVTLSCSPISGHRSVSWYQQTPGQGLQFLFEYFSETQRNKGNFPGRFSGRQFSNSRSEMNVSTLELGDSALYLCASSPETVSSYNEQFFGPGTRLTVL.